This TCR beta chain was sequenced during a study of cytomegalovirus exposure and HLA in healthy donors (dated by TCRdb to 2015 to 2018). Background for the entire study: An earlier analysis of several hundred of the donors reported approximately 290 Gb of sequence data and some 120 million unique TCR beta sequences from roughly 200 million T cells. HLA typing included class I and class II loci at four-digit resolution. The study profiled the T cell repertoires of 550 to 700 subjects by immunosequencing and related them to cytomegalovirus serostatus. About 280 gigabases of sequencing data and around 85 million unique TCR sequences made up an early release that covered roughly 670 HLA-typed donors. To predict cytomegalovirus infection status, the study brought together high-throughput TCR immunosequencing, statistical association of individual TCRs with disease status, and machine learning. Along with the approximately 620-subject first cohort, a separate validation cohort of over 90 different subjects was used. Rather than drawing on any new phenotypic data, the later analysis identified candidate immune exposures from TCR beta sequences and the way those sequences occurred across donors. Of the 300 to 500 genotyped donors, over 80% were placed in the genetic ancestry cluster associated with self-reported Caucasian donors. Among 398 genotyped donors of the cohort, an average of about 240,000 unique TCR beta nucleotide sequences were sequenced per donor, roughly 20% of them non-productive. Five DR-DQ haplotypes were handled as single units for association and clustering because linkage in the cohort was strong. The aim of the study was to test whether cataloging public T cell receptors could identify signatures of past pathogen exposure. Every discovery cohort repertoire had been produced on one sequencing platform. A later genetic analysis used genome-wide SNP genotypes for about 65% of the roughly 700 donors, treating that subset as a discovery cohort. To study patterns of TCR occurrence, a later analysis re-analyzed previously published TCR beta repertoires from several hundred donors and added high-resolution HLA genotyping. Donor age, sex, ethnicity and CMV serostatus were collected together with the repertoire data. In an earlier analysis of a few hundred of the donors, high-throughput TCR beta sequencing was used to judge whether each TCR beta V gene segment behaved as functional or pseudogenic. The number of typed donors differed by locus: about 629-640 for A, B, C, DRB1 and DQB1; approximately 520 for DQA1; roughly 600 for DPA1; and 400 to 480 for DPB1.

The receptor library was made with the immunoSEQ multiplex PCR assay. For the multiplex PCR, a mixture combining 60 forward primers for TCR Vbeta segments and 13 reverse primers for TCR Jbeta segments was used. Amplification of the CDR3 region of rearranged TCR beta genes was performed with a multiplex PCR assay on genomic DNA. The amplified TCR beta libraries were sequenced on the Illumina HiSeq System as 87-base-pair reads. The authors' analysis ran thus. Across the 670 or so repertoires, a later analysis counted 80 million or so unique TCR beta chains, roughly 11 million of which were shared by at least two donors. Raw reads were error-corrected and collapsed into unique sequences with a nearest-neighbor algorithm that merged closely related sequences to remove PCR and sequencing errors. To assign V, D and J gene segments, CDR3 sequences were aligned to IMGT reference sequences. For a sequence to be retained, at least a six-nucleotide match to both a V gene segment and a J gene segment was required. A rearrangement was called productive if the CDR3 had no stop codons and remained in frame with V and J, and every other rearrangement was called non-productive. CDR3 was defined according to IMGT convention as the region running from the second conserved V-encoded cysteine to the conserved J-encoded phenylalanine. The earlier analysis of a few hundred of the donors excluded any sequence lacking an unambiguous match to a single V gene segment. An earlier analysis of approximately 590 of the donors classified V segments as functional when productive rearrangements were above 56.7% and as segregating when the standard deviation between donors was above 5%. A statistical classification framework was developed to diagnose cytomegalovirus status using the catalog of TCR beta chain sequences. V and J gene assignment, in a later analysis, came from comparing TCR nucleotide sequences with IMGT/GENE-DB human TR gene sequences. Using the TCRdist pipeline, a later analysis assigned CDR3 sequences along with most-parsimonious VDJ recombination scenarios. In a later analysis, every TCR beta chain was defined by the combination of its CDR3 amino acid sequence and its V-gene family, and reads without a unique V-gene family were dropped. A later analysis removed several hundred highly shared, low-generation-probability nucleotide sequences to deal with suspected cross-contamination and a sequencing artifact. In a later analysis, a clonal expansion index for each public chain was calculated from normalized within-repertoire ranks of inferred template counts. In a later analysis, generation probabilities were computed with a VDJ recombination model fitted to out-of-frame rearrangements, and the resulting probabilities were checked against IGoR. In a later analysis, hypergeometric tests were used to score TCR-TCR, TCR-HLA and TCR-CMV co-occurrence, with a repertoire-size bias correction applied to TCR pairs. False discovery rates were estimated in a later analysis by permuting HLA or CMV assignments 20 times. In a later analysis, co-occurring TCRs were grouped using DBSCAN, and TCRdist sequence similarity was added for clustering within HLA-allele-positive subsets. Co-occurrence clustering excluded repertoires with fewer than 30,000 or more than 120,000 public chains, plus five with anomalous nucleotide sharing. The table was pulled from immuneACCESS by TCRdb, which kept in-frame rearrangements only. Such tables lose some clones; where checked, under half of the loss comes from unresolved V genes, and the rest has no known cause. V, J and clone size are taken as reported in that table, and D and trimming were inferred from the DNA itself. The sample contains some 170,000 clones, roughly 80% of them found a single time. The ten largest clones take up around 6.7% of the sample.

Notes on this clone: No antigen is known for it. No clone much larger than this one lies a single base away; base qualities are absent.

The paper as a whole reports these results and caveats: This cohort had only TCR beta chains sequenced, and the lack of alpha or paired-chain data limited which features could be detected. Because counts were too low, roughly 16 rarely observed V segments, including chromosome 9 orphons, were left out of the earlier analysis of 587 of the donors. According to a later analysis, most CMV-associated TCR beta chains appeared to be HLA-restricted, and the HLA associations seemed to be driven largely by CMV exposure. In a later analysis, about 17,000 TCR beta sequences were associated with specific HLA alleles at a false discovery rate of 0.05. Some IMGT-functional V segments, including TRBV6-2 and TRBV6-3, could not be distinguished by the 87-base-pair reads and were therefore excluded. Most TCR sequences were seen in very few donors, while some public TCRs were found in many individuals. According to the authors, the approach could potentially be generalized to other disease states and immunological phenotypes. HLA typing was unavailable for some donors at each locus, so association tests used only the typed subset. An earlier analysis of several hundred of the donors showed that most TCR beta V segments appeared in productive rearrangements either about 90% or about 30% of the time, which broadly matched IMGT annotations. Immune exposure information for the cohort was limited to CMV serostatus. When HLA alleles, especially DR and DQ, strongly co-occurred, attributing TCR associations to individual alleles was difficult. A later genetic analysis associated a missense DCLRE1C variant with V-gene and J-gene trimming of TCR beta chains, and an independent cohort replicated the association. A further reported finding was that TCR beta sequences accurately predicted the HLA-A and HLA-B alleles for most subjects in the first cohort. Compared with the approximately 720-donor mean, donors in an Asian-associated ancestry cluster had fewer N-insertions in productive TCRs, according to a later genetic analysis. Correlated functional status among segregating V segments might reflect linkage disequilibrium, but an unknown experimental factor could not be ruled out. A few of the identified cytomegalovirus-associated TCR beta chains were confirmed in vitro to be specific for cytomegalovirus antigens. In a later analysis, HLA-associated TCR beta chains showed more clonal expansion and lower generation probabilities than non-associated chains that were equally common. Several of the top co-occurrence clusters appeared to be linked to parvovirus B19, influenza, CMV and Epstein-Barr virus, according to a later analysis. Sequencing depth was assumed to be roughly uniform across donors in the presence/absence analyses, though that assumption may not hold. The classifier was reported to diagnose cytomegalovirus status with high specificity and sensitivity in both the original cohort and the validation cohort. In the study, some 180 TCR beta chains were listed as associated with cytomegalovirus. A later analysis found that TCR association rates varied across HLA loci, with DRB1 alleles showing the most associated TCRs and HLA-C alleles the fewest. A cluster of highly shared sequence variants was judged likely to represent a technical artifact of the sequencing pipeline.

The cohort was made up of approximately 700 healthy bone marrow donors. All cohort members were sampled while nominally healthy, although unrecorded immune exposures were likely present. The donor tested CMV seropositive and was one of the 289 seropositive cohort members. A peripheral blood sample was provided by each donor, and peripheral blood mononuclear cells were used for TCR beta sequencing. Genomic DNA extraction from the blood cell samples was performed with the Qiagen DNeasy Blood Extraction Kit. Cut back by 5 bases and 4 bases, the V and J ends lie 11 bases apart. The CDR3 goes from the cysteine to the phenylalanine over 13 residues. Just the 39-base CDR3 DNA is kept, in frame starting at base 1. Per the germline V gene, SGHTA is the CDR1 and FQGTGA is the CDR2.

Recombination connected TRBV7-3 to TRBJ1-1; the D gene lacks a confident call. The sequenced material came from PBMCs. The TCR comes from a woman under 40 in good health and CMV-seropositive. At the DNA level, the sequence is TGTGCCAGCAGCCGAGAGGAAGGCACTGAAGCTTTCTTT. Its protein reads: CASSREEGTEAFF.